This T cell receptor (beta chain) was obtained from a study of beta chain features in type 1 diabetes. Study-level background: Sorted cells numbering roughly 100,000,000 were examined across all samples.

Expressed TCRB transcripts were sequenced after all isolated RNA was converted to cDNA. The table came from immunoSEQ multiplex PCR; TCRdb's copy has only in-frame clones and leaves some out. The sample has hundreds of thousands of clones, more than 9.5% seen once. Study results and caveats: Type 1 diabetes patients had VDJ junctions that carried fewer insertions and more deletions.

CD45RO/CCR7/CD25/CD127/CD95/CD27 staining was used to isolate CD4+ naive, central memory, regulatory and stem cell-like memory cells by sorting. This clone was detected ten times or more. Its target is not known. The source is a woman between 18 and 30 years old in good health. The sequenced sample was naive CD4+ T cells from blood.

The CDR3 DNA reads as TGTGCCACCATCGCGGGAGGAAGGTACAATGAGCAGTTCTTC. Protein product: CATIAGGRYNEQFF. V usage is TRBV15 and J usage is TRBJ2-1, with TRBD2 matching over 8 bases. The CDR3 has 14 residues. J was trimmed by 4 bases and V by 7 bases; bases with no gene match: 6. CDR1 is LNHNV and CDR2 is YYDKDF in the germline V gene (reference sequence). Drawing the rest from reference TRBV15 and TRBJ2-1, the complete variable domain is DAMVIQNPRYQVTQFGKPVTLSCSQTLNHNVMYWYQQKSSQAPKLLFHYYDKDFNNEADTPDNFQSRRPNTSFCFLDIRSPGLGDTAMYLCATIAGGRYNEQFFGPGTRLTVL.